A single sample gave rise to the 16 T cell receptor beta chains below, sequenced in a study of neurological immune-mediated disorders. TCRdb passed the 5' RACE reads through MiXCR, listing each CDR3 protein once. The sample lists 14,000 or so distinct CDR3 sequences, roughly an eighth seen once, with approximately 42% in the top ten. Sequencing was done on a sample of CD8+ T cells from blood. These receptors were collected from a female donor with HTLV-1-associated myelopathy (HAM/TSP).

A few counts support this clonotype. Compared with germline, one end of the junction differs, possibly owing to a read error. V gene TRBV20-1 combines with J gene TRBJ2-7; 8 bases fit TRBD2. CDR3 size: 15 residues. Looked up from germline, CDR1 is DFQATT and CDR2 is SNEGSKA (reference sequence). CDR3: CSARHTGERGTSYSF. The CDR3 DNA sequence: TGCAGTGCTAGACACACGGGGGAGCGGGGGACCAGTTACAGCTTC.

This clonotype was counted many times. The gene calls are TRBV10-3 and TRBJ1-4; D gene uncertain. Per the germline V gene, CDR1 is ENHRY and CDR2 is SYGVKD. This CDR3 is 17 amino acids long. Deletions cut 1 base from V and 2 bases from J, with 14 bases between. This CDR3 reads CAISEFPIGGTNEKLFF. CDR3 bases: TGTGCCATCAGTGAGTTCCCAATCGGTGGGACTAATGAAAAACTGTTTTTT.

This clonotype showed up many times. V usage is TRBV4-1 and J usage is TRBJ2-1; 8 nucleotides agree with TRBD2. The CDR3 contains 15 residues. CDR1 is MGHRA, CDR2 YSYEKL, per germline. The V segment lost 0 bases and the J segment 6 bases; nucleotides outside the gene matches: 4. The CDR3 loop is CASSQEKLAANEQFF. The CDR3 nucleotides read TGCGCCAGCAGCCAAGAGAAACTAGCGGCCAATGAGCAGTTCTTC.

In its sample, this clonotype was seen once. The chain recombines TRBV7-6 with TRBJ2-7, with a possible D match to TRBD2 (5 bases). The CDR3 has 15 residues. CDR1 is SGHVS and CDR2 is FNYEAQ in the germline V gene. The germline V and J ends were trimmed by 2 bases and 6 bases, with 17 bases remaining between them. The CDR3 DNA reads as TGTGCCAGCAGCTTAACCCCTGACTACACGGGCGAGCAGTACTTC. Its translation is CASSLTPDYTGEQYF.

This clonotype was recorded at least ten times. A read error may produce the germline difference seen at one junction end. The V and J genes are TRBV7-7 and TRBJ2-7; the match to TRBD2 covers 13 bases. This CDR3 has 15 residues. Germline V gives CDR1 SSHAT, CDR2 FNYEAQ (reference sequence). The CDR3 sequence is CASSLGTSGDYEQYF. CDR3 DNA sequence: TGTGCTAGCAGCCTGGGGACTAGCGGGGATTACGAGCAGTACTTC.

This clonotype was detected many times. CDR3 loop: CASSQEWGTVEQFF. The CDR3 region has the DNA TGTGCCAGCAGCCAAGAGTGGGGCACGGTTGAGCAGTTCTTC. V gene TRBV3-1 combines with J gene TRBJ2-1, with a tentative D call TRBD1 (5 bases). Germline values: CDR1 LGHDT, CDR2 YNNKEL (reference sequence). Trimming took off 0 bases at V and 9 bases at J, with 12 bases between the two ends. This CDR3 has 14 amino acids.

This clonotype was detected ten times or more. CDR3 nucleotides: TGCAGCGTTGAAGGACAGGGAGCTGGAAACACCATATATTTT. This sequence encodes CSVEGQGAGNTIYF. The chain combines TRBV29-1 with TRBJ1-3; TRBD1 matches at 7 bases. V shed 1 base, J shed 2 bases, and the junction held 2 bases outside the gene matches. CDR3 size: 14 residues. The germline V gene encodes CDR1 SQVTM and CDR2 ANQGSEA.

In its sample, this clonotype was seen many times. The chain employs TRBV7-2 and TRBJ2-7; D might be TRBD2 (6 bases). Germline V gene data show CDR1 as SGHTA and CDR2 as FQGNSA. The V end was cut by 5 bases, the J end by 4 bases, with 12 bases between. The CDR3 totals 13 residues. The CDR3 loop is CASSTYGGYEQYF. In DNA, the CDR3 is TGTGCCAGCAGCACCTACGGGGGTTACGAGCAGTACTTC.

This clonotype appeared many times. This rearrangement joins TRBV30 to TRBJ2-2, with no clear D. Germline values: CDR1 GTSNPN, CDR2 SVGIG (reference sequence). This CDR3 is 14 amino acids long. Trimming pared 4 bases from V and 1 base from J, leaving 10 bases between. The CDR3 is CAWTSILNTGELFF. CDR3 DNA sequence: TGTGCCTGGACTAGTATATTGAACACCGGGGAGCTGTTTTTT.

This clonotype was counted many times. This sequence joins TRBV11-3 and TRBJ2-1, with 11 bases matching TRBD2. The CDR3 totals 15 residues. CDR1 and CDR2 from the germline V gene are SGHNT and YENEEA. After removal of 1 base from V and 8 bases from J, the junction contained 4 bases not matched to a gene. This chain's CDR3 is CASSLVTSGMHEQFF. CDR3 sequence (DNA): TGTGCCAGCAGCTTAGTGACTAGCGGGATGCATGAGCAGTTCTTC.

J is TRBJ2-5 and V is TRBV20-1; D is possibly TRBD1 or TRBD2 (5 bases each). The better agreement between TRBJ2-7 and the DNA end casts doubt on the J call. This CDR3 region has 13 residues. Per the germline V gene, CDR1 is DFQATT and CDR2 is SNEGSKA (reference sequence). CDR3 amino acids: CSATWDHSYEQYF. CDR3 sequence (DNA): TGCAGTGCTACCTGGGACCACTCCTACGAGCAGTACTTC.

This clonotype showed up many times. This rearrangement joins TRBV7-2 to TRBJ2-7; the match to TRBD2 covers 10 bases. The V gene's germline CDR1 is SGHTA and CDR2 FQGNSA. The length of the CDR3 is 15 residues. The V and J ends lost 3 bases and 0 bases, in that order; junction bases with no gene match: 2. This chain's CDR3 is CASSFSSGSSYEQYF. The CDR3 nucleotides are TGTGCCAGCAGCTTCTCTAGCGGGAGCTCCTACGAGCAGTACTTC. Supplemented by reference TRBV7-2 and TRBJ2-7, the full variable domain reads GAGVSQSPSNKVTEKGKDVELRCDPISGHTALYWYRQSLGQGLEFLIYFQGNSAPDKSGLPSDRFSAERTGGSVSTLTIQRTQQEDSAVYLCASSFSSGSSYEQYFGPGTRLTVT.

This clonotype was recorded many times. The CDR3 loop reads CASSHGRVGLQETQYF. CDR3 in DNA: TGTGCCAGCAGCCACGGAAGGGTGGGGCTCCAAGAGACCCAGTACTTC. V and J are TRBV11-2 and TRBJ2-5, with a tentative D call TRBD1 (5 bases). The V end was cut by 5 bases, the J end by 1 base, with 17 bases between. The V gene's germline CDR1 is SGHAT and CDR2 FQNNGV. The CDR3 length is 16 residues. The complete variable domain, with remaining parts taken from reference TRBV11-2 and TRBJ2-5, reads EAGVAQSPRYKIIEKRQSVAFWCNPISGHATLYWYQQILGQGPKLLIQFQNNGVVDDSQLPKDRFSAERLKGVDSTLKIQPAKLEDSAVYLCASSHGRVGLQETQYFGPGTRLLVL.

The sample holds many counts of this clonotype. The genes are TRBV7-9 and TRBJ2-1; no reliable D call. The germline gives CDR1 SEHNR, CDR2 FQNEAQ (reference sequence). The CDR3 spans 11 residues. With 4 bases removed from V and 6 bases from J, the gap between germline ends came to 4 bases. CDR3: CASSSLNEQFF. As DNA, the CDR3 is TGTGCCAGCAGCTCCCTCAATGAGCAGTTCTTC.

Many counts were recorded for this clonotype. The gene calls are TRBV6-2 or TRBV6-3 and TRBJ2-7; TRBD2 agrees at 8 bases. V gave up 2 bases and J gave up 0 bases; unmatched junction bases: 9. CDR1 and CDR2 (germline): MNHEY, SVGEGT. This CDR3 contains 17 residues. Here the CDR3 DNA reads TGTGCCAGCAGTTACCAGCCCCTAGCGGGCCTCTCCTACGAGCAGTACTTC. Translation: CASSYQPLAGLSYEQYF.

A note on this clonotype: A read error may account for a junction end that differs from germline. The rearrangement uses TRBV9 and TRBJ1-6, with 7 bases that match TRBD1. Germline V CDR1 and CDR2: SGDLS, YYNGEE. The CDR3 runs to 14 residues. The CDR3 reads CASSDRDSNSPLHF. The CDR3 coding sequence is TGTGCCAGTAGCGACCGGGACAGTAATTCACCCCTCCACTTT.